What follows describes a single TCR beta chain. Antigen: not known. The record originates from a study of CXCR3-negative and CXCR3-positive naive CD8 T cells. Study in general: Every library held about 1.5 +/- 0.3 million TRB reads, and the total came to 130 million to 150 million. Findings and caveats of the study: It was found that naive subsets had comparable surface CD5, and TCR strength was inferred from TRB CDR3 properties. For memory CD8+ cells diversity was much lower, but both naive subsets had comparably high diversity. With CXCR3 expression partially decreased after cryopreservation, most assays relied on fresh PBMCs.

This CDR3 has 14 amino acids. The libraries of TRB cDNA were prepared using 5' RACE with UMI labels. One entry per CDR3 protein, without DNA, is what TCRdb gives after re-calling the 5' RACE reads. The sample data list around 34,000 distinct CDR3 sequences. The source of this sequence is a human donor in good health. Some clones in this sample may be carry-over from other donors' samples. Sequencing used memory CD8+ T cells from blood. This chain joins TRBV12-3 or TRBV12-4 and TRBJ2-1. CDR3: CASSLSFDHNEQFF.